This T cell receptor beta chain was recorded in a study of T cell repertoires in cytomegalovirus infection (dated 2019 in TCRdb). Study-wide context: Donor HLA type was relevant to the analysis, as public TCR beta signatures indicated carriage of CMV infection together with the matching HLA type. Study-level results and caveats: The ex vivo response was dominated by HLA-C-restricted CMV-specific TCR beta clonotypes, and the single most frequent clonotype in two of eight donors was supplied by these HLA-C-restricted clonotypes. Carriers of CMV infection plus the relevant HLA type were discriminated by the cumulative frequency of public TCR beta family members in the study cohort and in an independent roughly 370-donor cohort.

In the case of this clonotype: The target of this receptor is not known. No clone much larger than this one lies a single base away; base qualities are absent.

CDR1 is given as SQVTM and CDR2 as ANQGSEA, both from the germline V gene. The CDR3 runs 14 amino acids, cysteine and phenylalanine included. Left in the record is the CDR3 DNA by itself, 42 bases read in frame from the first base. The germline V end is reduced by 5 bases and the J end by 4 bases; junction bases left unmatched: 6. The listed sequencing device is Illumina HiSeq 1500. The public reads were reprocessed in TCRdb via fastp at Q25 and MiXCR, keeping in-frame beta chains. A single entry per CDR3 protein holds the most common genes and DNA from its merged rows. Here the sample has roughly 320,000 distinct CDR3 sequences; 8% to 10% occur a single time. The leading ten clones occupy approximately 2.4% of the sample.

Sequenced sample: PBMCs. The receptor comes from a human donor in good health (CMV status not recorded). Some clones in this sample may be carry-over from other donors' samples. The V and J segments used are TRBV29-1 and TRBJ2-5; a stretch of 11 junction bases matches TRBD1. The DNA sequence is as follows: TGCAGCGTTCGATCCGGACAGGGGGCAGAGACCCAGTACTTC. Translated, this is CSVRSGQGAETQYF.